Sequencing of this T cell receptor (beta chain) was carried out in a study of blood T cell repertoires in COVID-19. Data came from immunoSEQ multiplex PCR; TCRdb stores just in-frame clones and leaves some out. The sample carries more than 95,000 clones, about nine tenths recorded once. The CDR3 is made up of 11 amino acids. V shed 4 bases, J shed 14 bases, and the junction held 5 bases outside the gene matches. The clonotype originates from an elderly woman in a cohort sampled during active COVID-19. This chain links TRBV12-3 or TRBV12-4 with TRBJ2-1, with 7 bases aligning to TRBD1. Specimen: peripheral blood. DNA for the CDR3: TGTGCCAGCAGTTCGACAGGGTTAGAGTTCTTC. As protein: CASSSTGLEFF.